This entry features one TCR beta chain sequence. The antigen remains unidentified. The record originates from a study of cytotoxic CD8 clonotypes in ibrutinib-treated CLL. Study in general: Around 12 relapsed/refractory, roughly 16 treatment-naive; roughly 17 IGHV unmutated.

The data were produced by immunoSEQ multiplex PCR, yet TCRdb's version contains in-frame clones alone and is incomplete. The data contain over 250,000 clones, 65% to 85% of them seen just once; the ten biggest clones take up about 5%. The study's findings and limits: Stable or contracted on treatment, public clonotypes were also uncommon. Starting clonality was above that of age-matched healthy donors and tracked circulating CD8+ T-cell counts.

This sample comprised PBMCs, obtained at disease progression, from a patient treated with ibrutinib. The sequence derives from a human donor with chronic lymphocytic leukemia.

For the CDR3, the DNA is TGTGCCAGCAGAAGGGGACAGACGAACACCGGGGAGCTGTTTTTT. Amino acids: CASRRGQTNTGELFF. The chain employs TRBV5-5 and TRBJ2-2; 7 nucleotides line up with TRBD1. V trimming: 5 bases; J trimming: 0 bases; junction bases outside the gene matches: 4. This CDR3 contains 15 residues. Germline CDR1 is SGHKS and CDR2 is YYEKEE (reference sequence).